This T cell receptor beta chain was observed in a study of blood T cell repertoires in COVID-19. Study overall: Samples taken during acute and convalescent COVID-19 were collected in the United States, Italy and Spain. PBMCs, B-cell-depleted T cells, or T cells were the source of the cDNA or gDNA that made up the material.

As processed by the authors: Using reference gene primer amplification, nucleated cell counts were estimated. Sequencing used immunoSEQ multiplex PCR; TCRdb keeps in-frame clones, though not all of them. For V, J and clone size, that table is used; D and trimming come from the DNA. The sample consists of roughly 200,000 clones, roughly 80% of them appearing once. Per the germline V gene, CDR1 is SGHTS and CDR2 is YDEGEE. Trimming removed 1 base from V and 2 bases from J, with 11 bases in between. CDR3 length: 15 residues. Sequencing used peripheral blood. V and J are TRBV5-8 and TRBJ2-3; D gene uncertain. The receptor was isolated from a woman in her 40s with COVID-19, enrolled during active disease. The CDR3 protein is CASSLSPGYTDTQYF. The CDR3 bases are TGTGCCAGCAGCTTGTCCCCGGGTTACACAGATACGCAGTATTTT.